The clone carrying this T cell receptor (beta chain) was detected ten times or more. Germline trimming cut 0 bases from V and 8 bases from J; bases unmatched to any gene: 7. The CDR3 runs 15 residues. The V gene's germline CDR1 is SGHRS and CDR2 YFSETQ. The sample is drawn from a study of neurological immune-mediated disorders. One entry per CDR3 protein, called by TCRdb with MiXCR from the 5' RACE reads. The data contain 66,000 or so distinct CDR3 sequences, 4.5% of them seen just once; the ten biggest clones take up approximately 6.9%. Sequences were obtained from PBMCs. This receptor was identified in a man under 40 with multiple sclerosis. The chain carries TRBV5-1 and TRBJ2-1; 8 bases fit TRBD2. Written as DNA, the CDR3 is TGCGCCAGCAGCTTGGAGGCGGGGGGCAGGGATGAGCAGTTCTTC. Amino acid sequence: CASSLEAGGRDEQFF.